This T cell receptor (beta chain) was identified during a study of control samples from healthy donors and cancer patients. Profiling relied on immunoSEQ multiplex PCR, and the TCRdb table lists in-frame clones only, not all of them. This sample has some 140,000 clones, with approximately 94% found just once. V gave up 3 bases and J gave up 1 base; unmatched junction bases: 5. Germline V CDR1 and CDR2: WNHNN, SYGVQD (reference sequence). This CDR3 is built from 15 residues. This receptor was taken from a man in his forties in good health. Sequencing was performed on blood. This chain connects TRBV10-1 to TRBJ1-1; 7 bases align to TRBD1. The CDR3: CASSDGGTANTEAFF. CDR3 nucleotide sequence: TGCGCCAGCAGTGACGGCGGGACAGCGAACACTGAAGCTTTCTTT.